The clone carrying this T cell receptor beta chain was picked up one time. Its antigen remains unidentified. This record comes from a study of cytotoxic CD8 clonotypes in ibrutinib-treated CLL. The V and J ends lost 3 bases and 1 base respectively, with 3 bases between them. Germline loops: CDR1 WSHSY, CDR2 SAAADI. The CDR3 extends over 12 amino acids. Assay used: immunoSEQ multiplex PCR; TCRdb lists only in-frame clones, some missing. Of about 20,000 clones listed, roughly 70% were seen once; the top ten hold about 26%. Study conclusions and caveats: Baseline levels of clonality went above those of age-matched healthy donors and moved with circulating CD8+ T-cell counts. Rare overall, public clonotypes shrank or held steady under therapy.

This TCR came from a human donor with chronic lymphocytic leukemia. Here the sequenced sample was PBMCs, taken before ibrutinib treatment. This chain joins TRBV10-2 and TRBJ1-1; D ambiguous. The CDR3 protein is CASSDKNTEAFF. CDR3 nucleotide sequence: TGCGCCAGCAGTGACAAGAACACTGAAGCTTTCTTT.